What follows are 5 T cell receptor beta chains derived from one specimen sequenced in a study of T-cell memory formation after mild COVID-19. TCRdb reprocessed the 5' RACE reads with MiXCR, giving one entry per CDR3 protein. This table holds about 440,000 distinct CDR3 sequences, 20% found once. Input material: PBMCs or a T cell subset sorted from them (not recorded which). These receptors were obtained from an adult woman who had mild COVID-19 (a few samples of this study predate the infection). Cell type and time point are not known.

This clonotype was observed once. The rearrangement uses TRBV3-1 and TRBJ2-7, with 12 bases aligning to TRBD1. CDR1 and CDR2 (germline): LGHDT, YNNKEL (reference sequence). J gave up 4 bases and V 4 bases, and 8 bases lay outside the gene matches. The CDR3 contains 16 residues. The CDR3 is CASSPIGTGGRYEQYF. The CDR3 bases are TGTGCCAGCAGCCCAATCGGGACAGGGGGCCGTTACGAGCAGTACTTC.

The chain carries TRBV15 and TRBJ2-1, with 7 nucleotides matching TRBD1. Trimming cost V 0 bases and J 6 bases; bases outside gene matches: 5. The CDR3 totals 15 residues. The V gene's germline CDR1 is LNHNV and CDR2 YYDKDF (reference sequence). The CDR3 loop is CATSRDSRTGNEQFF. In DNA, the CDR3 is TGTGCCACCAGCAGAGATTCGCGGACAGGCAATGAGCAGTTCTTC.

A few counts support this clonotype. This CDR3 reads CASSSYSSTRMNTEAFF. DNA of the CDR3: TGTGCCAGCAGCTCATACTCCAGCACGCGCATGAACACTGAAGCTTTCTTT. This chain joins TRBV11-3 and TRBJ1-1, with D uncertain. The CDR3 runs to 17 residues. V lost 4 bases and J lost 0, with 18 bases in between. Germline V gene lookup returns CDR1 SGHNT and CDR2 YENEEA.

The chain carries TRBV7-8 and TRBJ2-7; D is possibly TRBD1 or TRBD2 (5 bases each). This CDR3 is built from 18 residues. Per germline, CDR1 SGHVS and CDR2 FQNEAQ. V lost 3 bases and J lost 2, with 23 bases in between. The CDR3 bases are TGTGCCAGCAGCTTCCGGGACCCACCCGCAACCCTAGCCTACGAGCAGTACTTC. This translates into CASSFRDPPATLAYEQYF.

In this sample, this clonotype turned up a few times. This sequence joins TRBV7-9 and TRBJ1-1; TRBD1 agrees at 7 bases. CDR3 size: 14 residues. The junction had 6 bases not matched to a gene; V was cut back by 4 bases and J by 4 bases. CDR1 SEHNR and CDR2 FQNEAQ come from the germline V gene (reference sequence). CDR3 bases: TGTGCCAGCAGCTGGACTCCAGGGGGCACTGAAGCTTTCTTT. Translating gives CASSWTPGGTEAFF.